The clone carrying this TCR beta chain was observed a handful of times. What it recognizes is unknown. Amplified TCR beta CDR3 regions were obtained using RNA transcripts as template. HTBI primers were employed in first-round RT-PCR, then a second-round multiplex PCR followed. MiXCR was run by TCRdb on the multiplex PCR reads, yielding one entry per CDR3 protein. Of approximately 700,000 distinct CDR3 sequences in the sample, 40% were seen once. This entry belongs to a study of Graves' ophthalmopathy and Graves' hyperthyroidism. Overall study context: Pretreatment peripheral blood was obtained at initial diagnosis. Overall study findings and caveats: Its predictions of ophthalmopathy progression gave the model 60% to 71% sensitivity and 72% to 85% specificity. Blood was where most expanded thyroid clonotypes above 0.001 frequency also turned up.

Diagnosis relied on clinical symptoms, serum thyroxine, TRAb, thyroid ultrasound and orbital computed tomography. This clonotype originated in an adult man with Graves' ophthalmopathy. Sequencing input: peripheral blood.

The DNA of the CDR3 is TGTGCCAGCAGCCTAGCGGACGGGGGGCCCTACGAGCAGTACTTC. It specifies CASSLADGGPYEQYF. The chain recombines TRBV5-8 with TRBJ2-7; tentatively, D is TRBD2 (7 bases). The CDR3 spans 15 residues. Trimming left V 4 bases short and J 2 bases short, with 16 bases between. In germline, CDR1 is SGHTS, CDR2 YDEGEE.